This TCR beta chain stems from a study of blood T cell repertoires in COVID-19. For the study at large: Cohort 3 recovered donors had two negative PCRs, clearance, or symptom resolution. From T cells, B-cell-depleted T cells, or PBMCs came the material, which was cDNA or gDNA.

TCRdb's table, derived via immunoSEQ multiplex PCR, lists solely in-frame clones and lacks some. The sample shows some 220,000 clones, roughly nine tenths of them seen only once. Recruitment covered about 25 US areas and drew participants whose ages spanned about 18 to 90 years. Self-reported history from a screening survey and questionnaire set each donor's cohort. The CDR3 totals 16 residues. Unmatched junction bases numbered 9, after V lost 5 bases and J lost 4 bases. In germline, CDR1 is SGHTA, CDR2 FQGNSA. The rearrangement links TRBV7-2 to TRBJ2-3; 10 nucleotides match TRBD2. The receptor was derived from a woman in her 50s in a cohort exposed to, infected with or recovered from COVID-19 (not recorded which). The sample consisted of PBMCs or T cells enriched from blood (not recorded which). The CDR3 nucleotides are TGTGCCAGCAGCATACATAGCGGGGGGCCCCCAGATACGCAGTATTTT. It translates to CASSIHSGGPPDTQYF.